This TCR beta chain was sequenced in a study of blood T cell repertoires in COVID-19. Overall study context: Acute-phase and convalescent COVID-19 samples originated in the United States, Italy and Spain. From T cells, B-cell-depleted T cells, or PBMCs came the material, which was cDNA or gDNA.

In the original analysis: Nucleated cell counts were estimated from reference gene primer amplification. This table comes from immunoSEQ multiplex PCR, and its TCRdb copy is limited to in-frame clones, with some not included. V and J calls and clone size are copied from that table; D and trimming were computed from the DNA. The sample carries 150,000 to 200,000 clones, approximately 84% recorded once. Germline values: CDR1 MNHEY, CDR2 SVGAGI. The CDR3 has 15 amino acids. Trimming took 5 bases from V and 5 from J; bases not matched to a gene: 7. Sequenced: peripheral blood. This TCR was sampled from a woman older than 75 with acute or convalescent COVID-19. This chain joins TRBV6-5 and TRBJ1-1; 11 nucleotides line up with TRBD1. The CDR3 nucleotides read TGTGCCAGCAGTCCCGGGACAGGGGGGGGTACTGAAGCTTTCTTT. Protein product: CASSPGTGGGTEAFF.